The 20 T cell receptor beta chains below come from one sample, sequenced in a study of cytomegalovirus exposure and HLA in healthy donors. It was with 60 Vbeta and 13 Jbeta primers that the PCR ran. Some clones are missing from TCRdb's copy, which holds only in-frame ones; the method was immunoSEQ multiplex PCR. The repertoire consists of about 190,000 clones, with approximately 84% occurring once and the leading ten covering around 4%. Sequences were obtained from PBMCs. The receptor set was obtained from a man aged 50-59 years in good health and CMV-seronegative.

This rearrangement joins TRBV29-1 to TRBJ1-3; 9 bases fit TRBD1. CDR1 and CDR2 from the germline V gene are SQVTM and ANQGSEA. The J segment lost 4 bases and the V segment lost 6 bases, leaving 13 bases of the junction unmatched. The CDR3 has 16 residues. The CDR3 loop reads CSVDARDRVSGNTIYF. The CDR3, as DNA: TGCAGCGTGGATGCCCGGGACAGGGTTTCCGGAAACACCATATATTTT.

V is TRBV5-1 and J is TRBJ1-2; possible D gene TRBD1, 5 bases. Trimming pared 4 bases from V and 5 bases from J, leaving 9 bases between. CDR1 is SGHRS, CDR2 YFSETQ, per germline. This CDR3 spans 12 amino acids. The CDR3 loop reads CASSVDRYGYTF. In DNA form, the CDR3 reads TGCGCCAGCAGCGTCGACAGATATGGCTACACCTTC.

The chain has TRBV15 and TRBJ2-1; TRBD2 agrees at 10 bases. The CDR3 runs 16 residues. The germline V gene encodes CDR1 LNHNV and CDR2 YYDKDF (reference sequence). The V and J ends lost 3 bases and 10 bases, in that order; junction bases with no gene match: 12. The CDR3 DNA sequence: TGTGCCACCAGCAGTGGAGCGGGGGGGGAGAGGATCGAGCAGTTCTTC. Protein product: CATSSGAGGERIEQFF.

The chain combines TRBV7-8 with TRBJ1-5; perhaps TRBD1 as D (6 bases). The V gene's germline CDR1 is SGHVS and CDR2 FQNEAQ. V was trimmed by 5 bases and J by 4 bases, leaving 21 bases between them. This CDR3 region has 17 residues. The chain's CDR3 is CASSRRGGRVENQPQHF. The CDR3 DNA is TGTGCCAGCAGCCGCAGGGGAGGGAGGGTAGAAAATCAGCCCCAGCATTTT.

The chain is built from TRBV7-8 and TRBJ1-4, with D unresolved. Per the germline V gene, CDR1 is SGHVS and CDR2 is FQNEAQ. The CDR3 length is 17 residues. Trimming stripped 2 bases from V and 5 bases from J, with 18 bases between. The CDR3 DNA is TGTGCCAGCAGCTTAATGGTCCGGTCGGGGTCGAATGAAAAACTGTTTTTT. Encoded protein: CASSLMVRSGSNEKLFF.

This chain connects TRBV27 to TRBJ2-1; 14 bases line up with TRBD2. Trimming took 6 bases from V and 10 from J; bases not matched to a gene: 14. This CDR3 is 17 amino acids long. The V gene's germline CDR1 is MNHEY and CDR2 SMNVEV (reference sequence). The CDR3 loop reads CASSSTWRLAGGYEQFF. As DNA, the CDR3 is TGTGCCAGCAGCTCTACTTGGAGACTAGCGGGGGGGTACGAGCAGTTCTTC.

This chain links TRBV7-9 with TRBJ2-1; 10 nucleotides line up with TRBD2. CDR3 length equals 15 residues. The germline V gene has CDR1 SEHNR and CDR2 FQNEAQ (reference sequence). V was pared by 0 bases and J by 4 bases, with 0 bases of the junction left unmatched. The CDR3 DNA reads TGTGCCAGCAGCTTAGCGACTAGCGGGTACAATGAGCAGTTCTTC. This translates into CASSLATSGYNEQFF. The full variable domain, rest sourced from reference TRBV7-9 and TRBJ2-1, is DTGVSQNPRHKITKRGQNVTFRCDPISEHNRLYWYRQTLGQGPEFLTYFQNEAQLEKSRLLSDRFSAERPKGSFSTLEIQRTEQGDSAMYLCASSLATSGYNEQFFGPGTRLTVL.

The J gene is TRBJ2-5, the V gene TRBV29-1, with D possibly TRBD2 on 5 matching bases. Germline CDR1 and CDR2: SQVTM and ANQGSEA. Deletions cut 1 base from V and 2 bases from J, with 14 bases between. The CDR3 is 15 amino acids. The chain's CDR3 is CSVEGKGERQETQYF. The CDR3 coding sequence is TGCAGCGTTGAAGGGAAGGGAGAGAGACAAGAGACCCAGTACTTC.

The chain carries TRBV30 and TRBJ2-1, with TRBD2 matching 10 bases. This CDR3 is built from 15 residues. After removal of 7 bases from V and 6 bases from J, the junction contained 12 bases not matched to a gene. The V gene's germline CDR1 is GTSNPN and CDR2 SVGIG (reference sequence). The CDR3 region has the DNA TGTGCCTCCCCCTTAGCGGGGGGCAAGGTCAATGAGCAGTTCTTC. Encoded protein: CASPLAGGKVNEQFF.

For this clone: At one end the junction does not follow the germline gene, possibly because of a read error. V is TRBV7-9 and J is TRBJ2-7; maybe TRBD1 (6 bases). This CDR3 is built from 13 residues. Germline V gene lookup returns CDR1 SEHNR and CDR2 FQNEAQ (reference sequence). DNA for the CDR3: TGTTCCAGCAGCTTAGCACAGGGAGACGAGCAGTACTTC. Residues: CSSSLAQGDEQYF.

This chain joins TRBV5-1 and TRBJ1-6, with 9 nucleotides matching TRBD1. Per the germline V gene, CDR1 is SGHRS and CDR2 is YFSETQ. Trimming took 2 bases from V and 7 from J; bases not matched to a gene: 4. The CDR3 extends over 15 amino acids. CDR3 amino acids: CASSFGQGQNSPLHF. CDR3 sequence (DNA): TGCGCCAGCAGCTTCGGACAGGGGCAGAATTCACCCCTCCACTTT.

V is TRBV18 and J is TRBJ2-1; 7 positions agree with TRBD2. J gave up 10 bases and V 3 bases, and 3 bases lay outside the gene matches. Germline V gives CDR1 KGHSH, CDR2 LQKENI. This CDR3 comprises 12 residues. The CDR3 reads CASSPGGGEQFF. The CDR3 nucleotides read TGTGCCAGCTCACCTGGGGGGGGAGAGCAGTTCTTC.

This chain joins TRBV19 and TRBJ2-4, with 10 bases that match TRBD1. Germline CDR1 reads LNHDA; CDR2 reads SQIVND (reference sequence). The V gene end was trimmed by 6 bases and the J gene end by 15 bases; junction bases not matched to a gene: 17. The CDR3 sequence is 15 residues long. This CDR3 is CASRLGGTGAAGLYF. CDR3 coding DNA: TGTGCCAGTAGGTTGGGTGGGACAGGGGCAGCAGGGTTGTACTTC.

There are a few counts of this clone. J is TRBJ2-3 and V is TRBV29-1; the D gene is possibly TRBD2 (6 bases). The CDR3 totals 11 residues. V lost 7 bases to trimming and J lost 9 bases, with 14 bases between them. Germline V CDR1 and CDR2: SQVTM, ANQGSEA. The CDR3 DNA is TGCAGCGCCAGGGAGGATGCAACGCAGTATTTT. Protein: CSAREDATQYF.

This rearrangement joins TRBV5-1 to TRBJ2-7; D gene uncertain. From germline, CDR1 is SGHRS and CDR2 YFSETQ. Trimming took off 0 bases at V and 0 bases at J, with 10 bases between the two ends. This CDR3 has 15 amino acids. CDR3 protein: CASSLVDSISYEQYF. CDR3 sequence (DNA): TGCGCCAGCAGCTTGGTAGATTCCATCTCCTACGAGCAGTACTTC.

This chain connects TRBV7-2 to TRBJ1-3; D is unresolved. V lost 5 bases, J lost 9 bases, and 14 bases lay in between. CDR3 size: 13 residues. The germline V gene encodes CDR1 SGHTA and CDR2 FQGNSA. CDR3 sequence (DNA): TGTGCCAGCAGCCCCCGGGGTGGAGGCACCATATATTTT. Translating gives CASSPRGGGTIYF.

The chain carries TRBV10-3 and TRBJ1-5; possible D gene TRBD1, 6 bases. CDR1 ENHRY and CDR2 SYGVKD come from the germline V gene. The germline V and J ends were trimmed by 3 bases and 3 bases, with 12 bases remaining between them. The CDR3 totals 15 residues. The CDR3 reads CAISDGGLNNQPQHF. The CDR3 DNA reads TGTGCCATCAGTGACGGGGGGCTTAACAATCAGCCCCAGCATTTT.

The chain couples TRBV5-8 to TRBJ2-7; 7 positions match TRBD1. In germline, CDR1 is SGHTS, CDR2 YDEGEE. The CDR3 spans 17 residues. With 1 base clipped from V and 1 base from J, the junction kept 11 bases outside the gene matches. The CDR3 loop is CASSLIPGQIYSYEQYF. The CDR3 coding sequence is TGTGCCAGCAGCTTGATCCCGGGACAGATCTATTCCTACGAGCAGTACTTC.

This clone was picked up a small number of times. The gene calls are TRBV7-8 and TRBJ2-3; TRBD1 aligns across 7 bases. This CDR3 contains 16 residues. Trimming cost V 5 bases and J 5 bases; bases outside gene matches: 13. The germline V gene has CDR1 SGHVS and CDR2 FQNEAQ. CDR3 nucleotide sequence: TGTGCCAGCAGCCAAAGAGACGACAGGGCGGGAGATACGCAGTATTTT. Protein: CASSQRDDRAGDTQYF.

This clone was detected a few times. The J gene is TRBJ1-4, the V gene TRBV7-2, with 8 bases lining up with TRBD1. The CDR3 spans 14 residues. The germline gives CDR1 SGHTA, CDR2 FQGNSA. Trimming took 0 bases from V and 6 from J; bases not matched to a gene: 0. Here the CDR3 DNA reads TGTGCCAGCAGCTTAGCCAGGGGGCATGAAAAACTGTTTTTT. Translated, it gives CASSLARGHEKLFF.